This record concerns one T cell receptor beta chain sequence. The CDR3 runs to 11 residues. V was pared by 3 bases and J by 8 bases, with 7 bases between. Looked up from germline, CDR1 is KGHSH and CDR2 is LQKENI. The repertoire was sequenced with immunoSEQ multiplex PCR; TCRdb's copy has only in-frame clones and lacks some. The table records around 160,000 clones, just under 90% of them present only once. This entry is derived from a study of blood T cell repertoires in COVID-19. The sample was peripheral blood. The receptor's source is a woman between 65 and 79 years old with COVID-19, enrolled during active disease. This chain uses TRBV18 with TRBJ1-2; D remains ambiguous. This CDR3 is CASSPLVGYTF. In nucleotides, the CDR3 is TGTGCCAGCTCACCCCTCGTGGGCTACACCTTC.